This T cell receptor (beta chain) derives from a study of control samples from healthy donors and cancer patients. Germline CDR1 reads SEHNR; CDR2 reads FQNEAQ (reference sequence). With 3 bases clipped from V and 13 bases from J, the junction kept 6 bases outside the gene matches. The CDR3 consists of 12 residues. The data were produced by immunoSEQ multiplex PCR, yet TCRdb's version contains in-frame clones alone and is incomplete. This table has 53,000 or so clones, around 90% appearing once. The sequenced sample consisted of PBMCs. The receptor was derived from a man between 60 and 70 years old with head and neck cancer. This chain joins TRBV7-9 and TRBJ2-3; TRBD1 matches 8 bases. CDR3 sequence: CASSFGQGLEYF. For the CDR3, the DNA is TGTGCCAGCAGCTTCGGACAGGGACTTGAGTATTTT.